Listed here are 28 T cell receptor beta chains from one sample, sequenced in a study of TIL therapy for anti-PD-1-resistant metastatic lung cancer. Indicated time point: pre-treatment sample, taken before nivolumab and TIL therapy. Most excised metastases sampled were pleural nodules or supraclavicular lymph nodes. The immunoSEQ assay was v3. Assay: immunoSEQ multiplex PCR; the TCRdb copy retains only in-frame clones and omits some. The repertoire holds approximately 27,000 clones, with around 70% as singletons. Sequencing used tumor tissue, obtained at baseline. Receptor source: a person aged 30 to 80 with non-small cell lung cancer.

The chain recombines TRBV6-5 with TRBJ1-1, with 9 bases fitting TRBD1. The length of the CDR3 is 15 residues. Germline CDR1 MNHEY, CDR2 SVGAGI. After removal of 5 bases from V and 6 bases from J, the junction contained 10 bases not matched to a gene. The CDR3 is CASSNAGTGFAEAFF. In DNA, the CDR3 is TGTGCCAGCAGTAATGCCGGGACAGGGTTCGCTGAAGCTTTCTTT.

The rearrangement joins TRBV7-3 to TRBJ1-1; 9 bases agree with TRBD1. The CDR3 has 15 residues. Germline V CDR1 and CDR2: SGHTA, FQGTGA. The V segment lost 4 bases and the J segment 1 base; nucleotides outside the gene matches: 4. The CDR3 reads CASSSRTGENTEAFF. The CDR3 bases are TGTGCCAGCAGCTCAAGGACAGGGGAGAACACTGAAGCTTTCTTT. Full variable domain (rest looked up from reference TRBV7-3 and TRBJ1-1): GAGVSQTPSNKVTEKGKYVELRCDPISGHTALYWYRQSLGQGPEFLIYFQGTGAADDSGLPNDRFFAVRPEGSVSTLKIQRTERGDSAVYLCASSSRTGENTEAFFGQGTRLTVV.

The chain employs TRBV5-6 and TRBJ2-7; the match to TRBD2 covers 7 bases. CDR1 SGHDT and CDR2 YYEEEE come from the germline V gene. This CDR3 is built from 15 residues. V lost 4 bases to trimming and J lost 1 base; unmatched junction nucleotides: 8. CDR3 nucleotide sequence: TGTGCCAGCAGCCTAAGCGGGGTTTGGTCCTACGAGCAGTACTTC. This codes for CASSLSGVWSYEQYF.

The chain links TRBV29-1 to TRBJ2-7, with D tentatively TRBD1 or TRBD2 (5 bases each). The CDR3 contains 15 residues. The V end was cut by 3 bases, the J end by 0 bases, with 15 bases between. The germline CDR1 and CDR2 sequences are SQVTM and ANQGSEA. The CDR3 DNA follows: TGCAGCGTTGAGGGCCTTTTTGGGGGCTCCTACGAGCAGTACTTC. Amino acid sequence: CSVEGLFGGSYEQYF.

The chain has TRBV6-6 and TRBJ2-7; weak D call: TRBD2 (6 bases). The CDR3 contains 15 residues. Germline V gene lookup returns CDR1 MNHNY and CDR2 SVGAGI (reference sequence). Trimming took off 0 bases at V and 5 bases at J, with 14 bases between the two ends. CDR3 coding DNA: TGTGCCAGCAGTTACTCGAAGACTAGTAACCACGAGCAGTACTTC. It specifies CASSYSKTSNHEQYF.

This clone was recorded a few times. The chain joins TRBV2 to TRBJ1-3; D gene uncertain. Trimming cost V 7 bases and J 0 bases, with 7 bases left between them. The V gene's germline CDR1 is SNHLY and CDR2 FYNNEI. The CDR3 is made up of 13 amino acids. The CDR3: CASIGSSGNTIYF. The CDR3 coding sequence is TGTGCCAGCATTGGGTCCTCTGGAAACACCATATATTTT.

The rearrangement joins TRBV7-9 to TRBJ2-3, with 8 bases aligning to TRBD2. Germline trimming cut 5 bases from V and 2 bases from J; bases unmatched to any gene: 6. The V gene's germline CDR1 is SEHNR and CDR2 FQNEAQ (reference sequence). CDR3 length: 15 residues. As DNA, the CDR3 is TGTGCCAGCAGCCAACCAGCGGGAGTCACAGATACGCAGTATTTT. Protein: CASSQPAGVTDTQYF.

The chain joins TRBV9 to TRBJ1-3; no clear D gene. The V gene lost 0 bases and the J gene lost 0 bases, with 13 bases spanning the gap. Per germline, CDR1 SGDLS and CDR2 YYNGEE. This CDR3 spans 17 amino acids. Here the CDR3 DNA reads TGTGCCAGCAGCGTAGCGGCCAGATTGAGCTCTGGAAACACCATATATTTT. Amino acid sequence: CASSVAARLSSGNTIYF.

The chain recombines TRBV5-1 with TRBJ2-7; 9 bases are shared with TRBD1. The germline gives CDR1 SGHRS, CDR2 YFSETQ. This CDR3 spans 16 amino acids. The V and J ends lost 6 bases and 2 bases, in that order; junction bases with no gene match: 12. This CDR3 reads CASIAAPGQGTYEQYF. In DNA, the CDR3 is TGCGCCAGCATCGCCGCGCCTGGACAGGGGACCTACGAGCAGTACTTC.

The V and J genes are TRBV6-5 and TRBJ1-5, with TRBD1 matching 11 bases. Unmatched junction bases numbered 3, after V lost 2 bases and J lost 6 bases. The germline V gene has CDR1 MNHEY and CDR2 SVGAGI. The CDR3 contains 15 residues. This CDR3 reads CASSYRDRGSQPQHF. As DNA, the CDR3 is TGTGCCAGCAGTTACCGGGACAGGGGGTCTCAGCCCCAGCATTTT.

V usage is TRBV15 and J usage is TRBJ2-3; 8 bases agree with TRBD2. This CDR3 comprises 15 residues. V trimming: 4 bases; J trimming: 3 bases; junction bases outside the gene matches: 6. The germline CDR1 and CDR2 sequences are LNHNV and YYDKDF (reference sequence). The CDR3 nucleotides read TGTGCCACCAGCACGCGGGGGGACCCTACAGATACGCAGTATTTT. It specifies CATSTRGDPTDTQYF. The full variable domain, rest sourced from reference TRBV15 and TRBJ2-3, is DAMVIQNPRYQVTQFGKPVTLSCSQTLNHNVMYWYQQKSSQAPKLLFHYYDKDFNNEADTPDNFQSRRPNTSFCFLDIRSPGLGDTAMYLCATSTRGDPTDTQYFGPGTRLTVL.

In regard to this clone: Additional DNA sequences in this sample encode the identical CDR3. In DNA form, the CDR3 reads TGTGCCAGCAGCTTAACAGGGGGTAACTCTGGAAACACCATATATTTT. Amino acid sequence: CASSLTGGNSGNTIYF. This chain joins TRBV7-3 and TRBJ1-3, with D perhaps matching TRBD1 (6 bases). Trimming stripped 0 bases from V and 0 bases from J, with 9 bases between. In germline, CDR1 is SGHTA, CDR2 FQGTGA. The CDR3 is 16 amino acids. Full variable domain (outside the CDR3, taken from reference TRBV7-3 and TRBJ1-3): GAGVSQTPSNKVTEKGKYVELRCDPISGHTALYWYRQSLGQGPEFLIYFQGTGAADDSGLPNDRFFAVRPEGSVSTLKIQRTERGDSAVYLCASSLTGGNSGNTIYFGEGSWLTVV.

This chain connects TRBV14 to TRBJ2-1, with 7 bases that match TRBD2. The ends lost 3 bases at V and 2 bases at J; junction bases unmatched: 10. The CDR3 is 17 amino acids. CDR1 SGHDN and CDR2 FVKESK come from the germline V gene. CDR3 sequence: CASSQGRALLAYNEQFF. CDR3 nucleotides: TGTGCCAGCAGCCAGGGGAGGGCTCTACTTGCCTACAATGAGCAGTTCTTC.

The rearrangement joins TRBV7-3 to TRBJ2-5; possibly TRBD1 for D (5 bases). The germline V gene has CDR1 SGHTA and CDR2 FQGTGA. This CDR3 region has 17 residues. Trimming took off 3 bases at V and 5 bases at J, with 22 bases between the two ends. The CDR3 sequence is CASSFGRVSGSVETQYF. Written as DNA, the CDR3 is TGTGCCAGCAGCTTCGGCAGGGTCTCAGGGTCGGTGGAGACCCAGTACTTC.

The V call is TRBV4-2, the J call TRBJ1-2; D is possibly TRBD1 (5 bases). Germline V gene lookup returns CDR1 LGHNA and CDR2 YNFKEQ. This CDR3 comprises 15 residues. The V and J ends lost 4 bases and 1 base respectively, with 13 bases between them. Here the CDR3 DNA reads TGTGCCAGCAGCCGAACAGACAGCGATAACTATGGCTACACCTTC. This encodes CASSRTDSDNYGYTF.

The chain has TRBV5-6 and TRBJ1-2, with 7 bases aligning to TRBD1. The CDR3 runs to 15 residues. V was pared by 4 bases and J by 8 bases, with 14 bases of the junction left unmatched. Germline CDR1 reads SGHDT; CDR2 reads YYEEEE. CDR3 loop: CASSPLRQGGLGYTF. DNA for the CDR3: TGTGCCAGCAGCCCCCTACGTCAGGGGGGGTTGGGCTACACCTTC.

This clone appeared a few times. The rearrangement links TRBV6-1 to TRBJ2-7, with D perhaps matching TRBD1 (6 bases). CDR1 and CDR2 from the germline V gene are MNHNS and SASEGT. The V gene lost 6 bases and the J gene lost 0 bases, with 15 bases spanning the gap. The CDR3 is 15 amino acids. The CDR3 here is CASSIGEGGSYEQYF. The CDR3 nucleotides read TGTGCCAGCAGCATTGGAGAAGGGGGCTCCTACGAGCAGTACTTC.

CDR3 residues: CASSKTGGAGADTQYF. CDR3 nucleotide sequence: TGTGCCAGTAGTAAGACAGGGGGCGCCGGGGCAGATACGCAGTATTTT. This sequence joins TRBV19 and TRBJ2-3; TRBD1 agrees at 10 bases. The germline V gene encodes CDR1 LNHDA and CDR2 SQIVND (reference sequence). The CDR3 runs 16 residues. J was trimmed by 4 bases and V by 4 bases; bases with no gene match: 8. Full variable domain (remainder filled in from reference TRBV19 and TRBJ2-3): DGGITQSPKYLFRKEGQNVTLSCEQNLNHDAMYWYRQDPGQGLRLIYYSQIVNDFQKGDIAEGYSVSREKKESFPLTVTSAQKNPTAFYLCASSKTGGAGADTQYFGPGTRLTVL.

This clone was seen once. This CDR3 is CATSRVVGAAYEQYF. Here the CDR3 DNA reads TGTGCCACCAGCAGAGTGGTTGGGGCTGCCTACGAGCAGTACTTC. The chain joins TRBV15 to TRBJ2-7, with D maybe TRBD1 (5 bases). CDR1 is LNHNV, CDR2 YYDKDF, per germline (reference sequence). The CDR3 runs to 15 residues. The V gene lost 1 base and the J gene lost 2 bases, with 12 bases spanning the gap.

J is TRBJ2-7 and V is TRBV30; D call uncertain. This CDR3 has 12 amino acids. Germline values: CDR1 GTSNPN, CDR2 SVGIG (reference sequence). Trimming pared 3 bases from V and 9 bases from J, leaving 15 bases between. CDR3 sequence: CAWSPALGVQYF. For the CDR3, the DNA is TGTGCCTGGAGCCCGGCTTTGGGTGTGCAGTACTTC.

Notes on this clone: Its ends do not fully match the called genes, so a read error is possible. The chain has TRBV10-3 and TRBJ2-7, with a tentative D call TRBD1 (5 bases). Per germline, CDR1 ENHRY and CDR2 SYGVKD. The CDR3 contains 14 residues. The CDR3 DNA reads TGTGCCAGCAGTGGCTTAGGGGATATCCACGAGCAGTACTTC. It yields the protein CASSGLGDIHEQYF.

The V and J genes are TRBV2 and TRBJ2-1, with 9 bases that match TRBD1. Germline lookup yields CDR1 SNHLY and CDR2 FYNNEI. This CDR3 region has 13 residues. V lost 6 bases, J lost 5 bases, and 2 bases stayed unmatched. Here the CDR3 DNA reads TGTGCCAGCAGCCGGGACAGGGACAATGAGCAGTTCTTC. Protein sequence: CASSRDRDNEQFF.

The chain has TRBV7-2 and TRBJ2-1, with 8 bases that match TRBD2. CDR1 is SGHTA, CDR2 FQGNSA, per germline. The length of the CDR3 is 14 residues. Trimming removed 0 bases from V and 15 bases from J; junction bases left unmatched: 10. In nucleotides, the CDR3 is TGTGCCAGCAGCTTAGCTCTCGGGGGGGCCCCCCCGTTCTTC. It is translated as CASSLALGGAPPFF.

This clone appeared once. This rearrangement joins TRBV2 to TRBJ2-1; perhaps TRBD1 as D (6 bases). The CDR3 has 14 amino acids. The germline V gene has CDR1 SNHLY and CDR2 FYNNEI. Trimming pared 7 bases from V and 1 base from J, leaving 11 bases between. The DNA for the CDR3 is TGTGCCAGCACCACTGACAGGTCCTACAATGAGCAGTTCTTC. Translated, it gives CASTTDRSYNEQFF.

V and J are TRBV27 and TRBJ1-1; 7 bases map to TRBD1. The trim removed 4 bases at V and 8 bases at J, leaving 19 bases unmatched. CDR3 length equals 17 residues. CDR1 and CDR2 (germline): MNHEY, SMNVEV (reference sequence). Written as DNA, the CDR3 is TGTGCCAGCAGTTCCCCTCTTTCGACAGGGCGTATGGCCGAAGCTTTCTTT. Its protein product is CASSSPLSTGRMAEAFF.

V gene TRBV30 combines with J gene TRBJ2-3; the D gene is possibly TRBD1 (6 bases). This CDR3 contains 13 residues. Trimming left V 4 bases short and J 1 base short, with 9 bases between. Germline V gives CDR1 GTSNPN, CDR2 SVGIG (reference sequence). This CDR3 is CAWKNRGTDTQYF. The CDR3 DNA reads as TGTGCCTGGAAGAACAGGGGCACAGATACGCAGTATTTT.

This chain connects TRBV5-4 to TRBJ2-7, with D unclear. The CDR3 consists of 14 residues. With 2 bases removed from V and 3 bases from J, the gap between germline ends came to 12 bases. Germline CDR1 reads SGHNT; CDR2 reads YYREEE (reference sequence). CDR3 bases: TGTGCCAGCAGCTTAGCGTCGAGCTACTACGAGCAGTACTTC. Translating it yields CASSLASSYYEQYF. The whole variable domain, remainder taken from reference TRBV5-4 and TRBJ2-7, is ETGVTQSPTHLIKTRGQQVTLRCSSQSGHNTVSWYQQALGQGPQFIFQYYREEENGRGNFPPRFSGLQFPNYSSELNVNALELDDSALYLCASSLASSYYEQYFGPGTRLTVT.

This clone appeared a few times. The chain uses TRBV5-4 and TRBJ2-7; 7 bases map to TRBD1. Trimming at V came to 4 bases and at J to 4 bases, leaving 14 bases not matched to a gene. Germline V gene lookup returns CDR1 SGHNT and CDR2 YYREEE (reference sequence). This CDR3 comprises 16 residues. CDR3 sequence reads: CASSPDRASKLYEQYF. The CDR3 DNA reads as TGTGCCAGCAGCCCTGACAGGGCTTCTAAGTTATACGAGCAGTACTTC.